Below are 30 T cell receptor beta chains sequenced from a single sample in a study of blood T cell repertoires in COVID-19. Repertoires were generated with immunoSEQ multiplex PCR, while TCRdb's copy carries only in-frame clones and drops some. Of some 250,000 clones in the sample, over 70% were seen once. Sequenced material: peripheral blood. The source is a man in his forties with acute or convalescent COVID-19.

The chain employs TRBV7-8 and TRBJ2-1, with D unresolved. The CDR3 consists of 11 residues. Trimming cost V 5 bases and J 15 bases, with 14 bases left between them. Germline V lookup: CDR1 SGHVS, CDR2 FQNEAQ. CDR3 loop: CASSLGGAAFF. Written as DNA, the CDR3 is TGTGCCAGCAGCCTCGGCGGAGCTGCGTTCTTC.

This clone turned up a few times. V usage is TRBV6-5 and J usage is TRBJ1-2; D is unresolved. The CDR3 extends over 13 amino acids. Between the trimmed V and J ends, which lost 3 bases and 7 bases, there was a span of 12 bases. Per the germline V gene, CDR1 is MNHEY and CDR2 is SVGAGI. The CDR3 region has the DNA TGTGCCAGCAGTTATCGAGTCGAAAGTGGCTACACCTTC. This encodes CASSYRVESGYTF.

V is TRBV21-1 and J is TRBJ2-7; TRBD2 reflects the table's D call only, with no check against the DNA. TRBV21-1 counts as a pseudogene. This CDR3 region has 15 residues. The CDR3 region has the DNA TGTGCCAGCAGCATAATTAGCGGGATTCTCTACGAGCAGTACTTC. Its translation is CASSIISGILYEQYF.

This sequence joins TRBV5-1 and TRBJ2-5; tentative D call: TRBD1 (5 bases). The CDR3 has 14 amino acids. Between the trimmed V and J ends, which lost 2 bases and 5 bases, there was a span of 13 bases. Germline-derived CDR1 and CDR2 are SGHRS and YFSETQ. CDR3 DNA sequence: TGCGCCAGCAGCTTTCAGGGCGGCGATGAGACCCAGTACTTC. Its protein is CASSFQGGDETQYF.

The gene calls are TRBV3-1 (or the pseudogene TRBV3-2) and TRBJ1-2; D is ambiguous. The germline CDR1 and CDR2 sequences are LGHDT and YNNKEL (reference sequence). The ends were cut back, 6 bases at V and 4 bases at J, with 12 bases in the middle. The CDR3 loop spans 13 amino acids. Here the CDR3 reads CASSTPSGYGYTF. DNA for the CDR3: TGTGCCAGCAGTACACCGTCAGGCTATGGCTACACCTTC.

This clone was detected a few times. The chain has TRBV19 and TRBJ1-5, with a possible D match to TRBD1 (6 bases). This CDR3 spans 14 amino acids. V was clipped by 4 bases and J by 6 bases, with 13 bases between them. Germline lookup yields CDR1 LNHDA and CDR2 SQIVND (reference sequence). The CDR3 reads CASSTDRLSQPQHF. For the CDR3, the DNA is TGTGCCAGTAGTACCGACAGGTTATCTCAGCCCCAGCATTTT.

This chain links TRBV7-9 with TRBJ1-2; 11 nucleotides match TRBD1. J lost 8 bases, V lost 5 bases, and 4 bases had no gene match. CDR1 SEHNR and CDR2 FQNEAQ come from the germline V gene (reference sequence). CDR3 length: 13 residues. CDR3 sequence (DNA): TGTGCCAGCAGCAAGGACAGGGGGCTCGGCTACACCTTC. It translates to CASSKDRGLGYTF.

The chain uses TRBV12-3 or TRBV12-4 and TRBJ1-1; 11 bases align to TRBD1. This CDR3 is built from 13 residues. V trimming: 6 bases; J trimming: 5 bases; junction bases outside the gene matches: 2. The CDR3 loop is CASRGTGGTEAFF. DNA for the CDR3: TGTGCCAGCAGGGGGACAGGGGGAACTGAAGCTTTCTTT.

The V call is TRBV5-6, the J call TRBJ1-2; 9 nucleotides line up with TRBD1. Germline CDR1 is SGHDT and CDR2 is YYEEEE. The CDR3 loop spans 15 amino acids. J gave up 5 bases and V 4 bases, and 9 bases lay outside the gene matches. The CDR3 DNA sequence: TGTGCCAGCAGCCTGGGGACAGGGTATCGGTATGGCTACACCTTC. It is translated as CASSLGTGYRYGYTF.

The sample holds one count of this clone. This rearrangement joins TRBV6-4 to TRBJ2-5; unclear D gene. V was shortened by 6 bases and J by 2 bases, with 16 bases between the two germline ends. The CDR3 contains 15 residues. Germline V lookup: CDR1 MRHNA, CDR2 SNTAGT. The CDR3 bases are TGTGCCAGCAGCCGAGCGTCGGCCCCACAAGAGACCCAGTACTTC. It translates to CASSRASAPQETQYF.

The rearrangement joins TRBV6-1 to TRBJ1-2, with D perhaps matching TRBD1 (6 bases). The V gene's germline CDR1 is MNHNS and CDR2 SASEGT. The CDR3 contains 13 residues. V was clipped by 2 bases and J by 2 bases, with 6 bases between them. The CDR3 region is CASSETGNYGYTF. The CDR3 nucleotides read TGTGCCAGCAGTGAAACAGGGAACTATGGCTACACCTTC.

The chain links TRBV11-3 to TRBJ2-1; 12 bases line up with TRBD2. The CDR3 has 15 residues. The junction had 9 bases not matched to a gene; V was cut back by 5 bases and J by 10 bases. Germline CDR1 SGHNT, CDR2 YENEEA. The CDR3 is CASSQRTSGIFEQFF. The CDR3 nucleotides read TGTGCCAGCAGCCAAAGGACTAGCGGGATCTTCGAGCAGTTCTTC.

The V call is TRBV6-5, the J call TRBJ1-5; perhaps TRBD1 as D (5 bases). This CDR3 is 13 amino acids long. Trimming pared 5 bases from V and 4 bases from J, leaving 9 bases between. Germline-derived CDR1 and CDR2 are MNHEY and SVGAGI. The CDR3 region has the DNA TGTGCCAGCAGTACCGGGGGGAATCAGCCCCAGCATTTT. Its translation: CASSTGGNQPQHF.

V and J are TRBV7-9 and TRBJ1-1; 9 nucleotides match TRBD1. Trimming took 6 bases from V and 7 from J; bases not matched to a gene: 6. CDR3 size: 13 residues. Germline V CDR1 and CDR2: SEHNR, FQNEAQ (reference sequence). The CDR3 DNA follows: TGTGCCAGCAGTTGGGACAGGGCCGGTGAAGCTTTCTTT. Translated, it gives CASSWDRAGEAFF.

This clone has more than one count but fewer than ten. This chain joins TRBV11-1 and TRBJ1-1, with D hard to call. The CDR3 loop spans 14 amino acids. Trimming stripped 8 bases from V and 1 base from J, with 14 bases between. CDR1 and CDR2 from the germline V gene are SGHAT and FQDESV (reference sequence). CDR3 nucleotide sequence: TGTGCCAGCCGCGGGGTTCCGGGGAACACTGAAGCTTTCTTT. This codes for CASRGVPGNTEAFF. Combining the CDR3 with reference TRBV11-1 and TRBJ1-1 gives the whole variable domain EAEVAQSPRYKITEKSQAVAFWCDPISGHATLYWYRQILGQGPELLVQFQDESVVDDSQLPKDRFSAERLKGVDSTLKIQPAELGDSAMYLCASRGVPGNTEAFFGQGTRLTVV.

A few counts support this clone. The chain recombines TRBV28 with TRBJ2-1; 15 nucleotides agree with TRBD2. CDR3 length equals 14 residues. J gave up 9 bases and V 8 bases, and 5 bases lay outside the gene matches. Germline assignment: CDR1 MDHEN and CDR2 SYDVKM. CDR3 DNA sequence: TGTGCCAGCTACAGGACTAGCGGGAGGGGTGAGCAGTTCTTC. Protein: CASYRTSGRGEQFF.

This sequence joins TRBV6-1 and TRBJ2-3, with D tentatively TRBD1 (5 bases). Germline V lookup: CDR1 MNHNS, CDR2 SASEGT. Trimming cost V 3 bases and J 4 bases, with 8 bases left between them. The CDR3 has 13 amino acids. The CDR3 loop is CASSDQGPDTQYF. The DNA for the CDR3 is TGTGCCAGCAGTGACCAGGGCCCAGATACGCAGTATTTT.

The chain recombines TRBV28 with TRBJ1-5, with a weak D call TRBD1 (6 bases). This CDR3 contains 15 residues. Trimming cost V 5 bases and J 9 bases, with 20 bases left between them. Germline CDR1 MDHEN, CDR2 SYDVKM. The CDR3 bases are TGTGCCAGCAGTCCACCTAGGACAGCACTAGGGCCCCAGCATTTT. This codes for CASSPPRTALGPQHF.

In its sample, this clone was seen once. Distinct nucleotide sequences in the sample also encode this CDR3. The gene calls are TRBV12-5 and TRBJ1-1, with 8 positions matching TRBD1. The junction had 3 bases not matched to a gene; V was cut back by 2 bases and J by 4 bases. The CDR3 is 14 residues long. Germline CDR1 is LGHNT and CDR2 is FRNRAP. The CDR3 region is CASGLQGASTEAFF. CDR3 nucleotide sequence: TGTGCTAGTGGTTTGCAGGGGGCGAGCACTGAAGCTTTCTTT.

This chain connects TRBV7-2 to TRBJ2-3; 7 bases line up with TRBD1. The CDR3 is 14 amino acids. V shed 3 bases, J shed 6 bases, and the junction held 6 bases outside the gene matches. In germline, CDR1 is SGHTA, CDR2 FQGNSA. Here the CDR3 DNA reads TGTGCCAGCAGCTTCAAGTGGACAGGCGATACGCAGTATTTT. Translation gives CASSFKWTGDTQYF.

The CDR3 nucleotides read TGTGCCAGCAGCCAGAACCAGAATTCACCCCTCCACTTT. Translation: CASSQNQNSPLHF. The chain joins TRBV7-9 to TRBJ1-6; no clear D. Germline CDR1 SEHNR, CDR2 FQNEAQ (reference sequence). The CDR3 has 13 amino acids. Between the trimmed V and J ends, which lost 5 bases and 7 bases, there was a span of 9 bases.

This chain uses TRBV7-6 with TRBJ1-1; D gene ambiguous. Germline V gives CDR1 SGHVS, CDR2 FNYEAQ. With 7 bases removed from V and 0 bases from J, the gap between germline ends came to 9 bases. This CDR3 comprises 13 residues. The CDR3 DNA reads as TGTGCCAGCAAAGCGGGAATGAACACTGAAGCTTTCTTT. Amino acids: CASKAGMNTEAFF.

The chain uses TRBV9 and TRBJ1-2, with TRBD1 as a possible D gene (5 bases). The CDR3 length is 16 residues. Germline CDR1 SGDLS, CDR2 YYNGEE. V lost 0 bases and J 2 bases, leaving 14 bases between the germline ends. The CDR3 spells CASSVEWGETNYGYTF. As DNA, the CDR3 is TGTGCCAGCAGCGTAGAATGGGGGGAGACCAACTATGGCTACACCTTC.

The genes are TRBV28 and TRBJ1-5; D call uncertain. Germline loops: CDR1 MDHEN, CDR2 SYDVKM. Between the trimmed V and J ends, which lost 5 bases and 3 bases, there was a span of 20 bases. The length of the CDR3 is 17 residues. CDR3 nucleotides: TGTGCCAGCAGTCACCCAACTATAATCTCCTCCAATCAGCCCCAGCATTTT. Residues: CASSHPTIISSNQPQHF.

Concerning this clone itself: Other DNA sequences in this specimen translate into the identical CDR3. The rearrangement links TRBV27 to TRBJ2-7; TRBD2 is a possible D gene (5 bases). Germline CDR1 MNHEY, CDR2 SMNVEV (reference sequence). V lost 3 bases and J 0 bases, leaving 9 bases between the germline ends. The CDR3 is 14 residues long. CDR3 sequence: CASSFSGSSYEQYF. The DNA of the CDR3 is TGTGCCAGCAGTTTCAGCGGAAGCTCCTACGAGCAGTACTTC.

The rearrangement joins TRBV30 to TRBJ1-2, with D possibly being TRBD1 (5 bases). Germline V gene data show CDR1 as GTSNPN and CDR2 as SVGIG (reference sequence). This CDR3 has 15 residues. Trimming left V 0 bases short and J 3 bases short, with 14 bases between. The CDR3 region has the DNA TGTGCCTGGAGTGTTAATAAGGGGCTAGACTATGGCTACACCTTC. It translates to CAWSVNKGLDYGYTF.

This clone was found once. Written as DNA, the CDR3 is TGTGCCAGCAGCTTGGGCGGGGGAGAGACCCAGTACTTC. It encodes CASSLGGGETQYF. The chain employs TRBV5-6 and TRBJ2-5; 7 bases agree with TRBD2. V lost 0 bases, J lost 4 bases, and 0 bases stayed unmatched. The CDR3 consists of 13 residues. The germline V gene has CDR1 SGHDT and CDR2 YYEEEE.

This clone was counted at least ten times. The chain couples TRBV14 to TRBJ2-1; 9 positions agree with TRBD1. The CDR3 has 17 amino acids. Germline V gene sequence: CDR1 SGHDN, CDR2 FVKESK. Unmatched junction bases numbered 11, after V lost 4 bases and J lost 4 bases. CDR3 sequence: CASSPNTGTGTYNEQFF. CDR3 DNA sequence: TGTGCCAGCAGCCCGAACACCGGGACAGGGACTTACAATGAGCAGTTCTTC.

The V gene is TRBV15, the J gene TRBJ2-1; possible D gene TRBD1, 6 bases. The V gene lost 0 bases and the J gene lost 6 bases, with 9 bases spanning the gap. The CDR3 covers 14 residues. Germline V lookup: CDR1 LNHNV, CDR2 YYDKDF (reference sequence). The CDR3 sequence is CATSREGQFNEQFF. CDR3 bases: TGTGCCACCAGCAGAGAGGGACAATTCAATGAGCAGTTCTTC.

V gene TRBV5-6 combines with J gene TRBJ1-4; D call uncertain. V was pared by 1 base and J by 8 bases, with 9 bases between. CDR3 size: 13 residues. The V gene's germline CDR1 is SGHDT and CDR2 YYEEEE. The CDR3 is CASSLTQVEKLFF. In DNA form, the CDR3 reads TGTGCCAGCAGCTTGACGCAGGTGGAAAAACTGTTTTTT.